This is a list of T cell receptor beta chains from one sample in a study of blood T cell repertoires in COVID-19. Assay: immunoSEQ multiplex PCR; the TCRdb copy retains only in-frame clones and omits some. The repertoire holds about 95,000 clones, with roughly 86% as singletons. Sequenced: peripheral blood. The receptors derive from a human donor in a cohort sampled during active COVID-19. The CDR3 runs from the conserved cysteine through the conserved F or W. A D gene is named only where the DNA matches it firmly. A clone size is listed for some rows: how often the clone was seen (once, few, many), or a class if it is expanded.

V: TRBV6-6; D: .; size: .; J: TRBJ1-6; CDR3: CASSTGGNSPLHF; DNA: TGTGCCAGCAGTACGGGGGGAAATTCACCCCTCCACTTT
V: TRBV5-6; D: TRBD1; size: .; J: TRBJ2-1; CDR3: CASSLALGTGTNEQFF; DNA: TGTGCCAGCAGCTTGGCATTGGGGACAGGGACCAATGAGCAGTTCTTC
V: TRBV6-5; D: .; size: once; J: TRBJ1-1; CDR3: CASSTGNTEAFF; DNA: TGTGCCAGCTCGACAGGGAACACTGAAGCTTTCTTT
V: TRBV19; D: .; size: .; J: TRBJ2-1; CDR3: CARPGHGVDEQFF; DNA: TGTGCCAGACCGGGACACGGAGTGGATGAGCAGTTCTTC
V: TRBV9; D: .; size: .; J: TRBJ2-7; CDR3: CASSVSGESYEQYF; DNA: TGTGCCAGCAGCGTATCCGGGGAGTCCTACGAGCAGTACTTC
V: TRBV5-1; D: .; size: .; J: TRBJ1-1; CDR3: CASSLYSRGMNTEAFF; DNA: TGCGCCAGCAGCTTGTACAGCCGGGGGATGAACACTGAAGCTTTCTTT
V: TRBV27; D: TRBD1; size: .; J: TRBJ2-7; CDR3: CASSSGTGVSEQYF; DNA: TGTGCCAGCAGTTCAGGGACAGGGGTTAGCGAGCAGTACTTC
V: TRBV27; D: TRBD2; size: .; J: TRBJ2-5; CDR3: CASSPAGLAGMPQYF; DNA: TGTGCCAGCAGTCCAGCCGGACTAGCGGGGATGCCCCAGTACTTC
V: TRBV6-5; D: .; size: .; J: TRBJ1-2; CDR3: CASSYDRAGRPYGYTF; DNA: TGTGCCAGCAGTTATGATCGGGCGGGCAGACCCTATGGCTACACCTTC
V: TRBV7-3; D: .; size: .; J: TRBJ2-2; CDR3: CASSLGGTGELFF; DNA: TGTGCCAGCAGCTTAGGAGGGACCGGGGAGCTGTTTTTT
V: TRBV11-3; D: TRBD2; size: .; J: TRBJ2-3; CDR3: CASSLGWAGGTDTQYF; DNA: TGTGCCAGCAGCTTAGGTTGGGCGGGGGGCACAGATACGCAGTATTTT
V: TRBV7-3; D: .; size: .; J: TRBJ2-7; CDR3: CASSLRGGETYEQYF; DNA: TGTGCCAGCAGCCTAAGAGGAGGGGAGACCTACGAGCAGTACTTC
V: TRBV28; D: TRBD1; size: .; J: TRBJ1-2; CDR3: CASSLSVQGASYGYTF; DNA: TGTGCCAGCAGTTTATCGGTACAGGGGGCTTCCTATGGCTACACCTTC
V: TRBV14; D: .; size: .; J: TRBJ2-7; CDR3: CASSQDFGQALSYEQYF; DNA: TGTGCCAGCAGCCAAGATTTTGGGCAGGCCCTCTCCTACGAGCAGTACTTC
V: TRBV30; D: .; size: few; J: TRBJ1-3; CDR3: CAWSGAAGTGNTIYF; DNA: TGTGCCTGGAGTGGGGCAGCGGGGACAGGAAACACCATATATTTT
V: TRBV11-2; D: .; size: .; J: TRBJ2-5; CDR3: CASSLEPHHQETQYF; DNA: TGTGCCAGCAGCTTGGAGCCCCACCACCAAGAGACCCAGTACTTC
V: TRBV5-5; D: .; size: once; J: TRBJ1-1; CDR3: CASSWETGANTEAFF; DNA: TGTGCCAGCAGCTGGGAGACAGGAGCGAACACTGAAGCTTTCTTT
V: TRBV5-1; D: TRBD1; size: .; J: TRBJ2-7; CDR3: CASSASGGPYEQYF; DNA: TGCGCCAGCAGCGCGTCAGGGGGCCCCTACGAGCAGTACTTC
V: TRBV5-4; D: TRBD1; size: .; J: TRBJ1-5; CDR3: CASSSGTGGNQPQHF; DNA: TGTGCCAGCAGCTCCGGGACAGGGGGCAATCAGCCCCAGCATTTT
V: TRBV6-5; D: TRBD1; size: once; J: TRBJ1-5; CDR3: CASSKRGQGAQPQHF; DNA: TGTGCCAGCTCTAAGAGAGGACAGGGGGCTCAGCCCCAGCATTTT
V: TRBV27; D: TRBD1; size: .; J: TRBJ2-3; CDR3: CASRRVPGQIRTDTQYF; DNA: TGTGCCAGCCGCCGAGTTCCGGGACAGATCCGCACAGATACGCAGTATTTT
V: TRBV5-6; D: .; size: .; J: TRBJ1-2; CDR3: CASSLIQGGYTF; DNA: TGTGCCAGCAGCTTGATTCAGGGAGGCTACACCTTC
V: TRBV7-9; D: .; size: few; J: TRBJ1-3; CDR3: CASSRNRRGNTIYF; DNA: TGTGCCAGCAGCCGCAATCGTCGGGGAAACACCATATATTTT
V: TRBV6-5; D: .; size: .; J: TRBJ2-2; CDR3: CASSYLAGNTGELFF; DNA: TGTGCCAGCAGTTACTTGGCAGGGAACACCGGGGAGCTGTTTTTT
V: TRBV7-8; D: .; size: once; J: TRBJ1-2; CDR3: CASSRGTRYGYTF; DNA: TGTGCCAGCAGCCGCGGGACTCGCTATGGCTACACCTTC
V: TRBV29-1; D: TRBD1; size: .; J: TRBJ1-5; CDR3: CSVGQGANQPQHF; DNA: TGCAGCGTTGGACAGGGGGCGAATCAGCCCCAGCATTTT
V: TRBV3-1/TRBV3-2; D: TRBD1; size: few; J: TRBJ1-6; CDR3: CASSAPRTGGSPLHF; DNA: TGTGCCAGCAGCGCCCCCCGGACAGGGGGTTCACCCCTCCACTTT
V: TRBV28; D: TRBD1; size: .; J: TRBJ1-2; CDR3: CASSPGGYGYTF; DNA: TGTGCCAGCAGTCCAGGGGGCTATGGCTACACCTTC
V: TRBV4-1; D: .; size: .; J: TRBJ1-4; CDR3: CASSQVLGGSNEKLFF; DNA: TGCGCCAGCAGCCAAGTCTTGGGGGGATCTAATGAAAAACTGTTTTTT
V: TRBV11-2; D: .; size: .; J: TRBJ1-2; CDR3: CASSLDTGYYGYTF; DNA: TGTGCCAGCAGCTTAGATACAGGGTACTATGGCTACACCTTC
V: TRBV4-2; D: .; size: .; J: TRBJ2-3; CDR3: CASSPDLRGDYPDTQYF; DNA: TGTGCCAGCAGCCCGGACCTCAGGGGGGATTACCCAGATACGCAGTATTTT
V: TRBV7-3; D: .; size: .; J: TRBJ1-5; CDR3: CASSSDILASQPQHF; DNA: TGTGCCAGCAGCTCGGACATTCTTGCCAGTCAGCCCCAGCATTTT
V: TRBV7-2; D: .; size: .; J: TRBJ2-7; CDR3: CASSLAQGFSSEQYF; DNA: TGTGCCAGCAGCTTAGCACAGGGTTTCTCATCCGAGCAGTACTTC
V: TRBV10-1; D: TRBD2; size: .; J: TRBJ2-1; CDR3: CASSEESGGAYNEQFF; DNA: TGCGCCAGCAGTGAGGAGAGCGGGGGGGCCTACAATGAGCAGTTCTTC
V: TRBV9; D: .; size: .; J: TRBJ2-2; CDR3: CASSVAAARRELFF; DNA: TGTGCCAGCAGCGTAGCGGCAGCGCGCCGGGAGCTGTTTTTT
V: TRBV7-2; D: .; size: .; J: TRBJ1-2; CDR3: CASSLGAFYGYTF; DNA: TGTGCCAGCAGCTTAGGGGCTTTCTATGGCTACACCTTC
V: TRBV19; D: .; size: .; J: TRBJ2-7; CDR3: CASSIAQGIYEQYF; DNA: TGTGCCAGTAGTATCGCTCAGGGTATCTACGAGCAGTACTTC
V: TRBV7-9; D: TRBD1; size: .; J: TRBJ2-3; CDR3: CASSFQGAITDTQYF; DNA: TGTGCCAGCAGCTTCCAGGGGGCCATCACAGATACGCAGTATTTT
V: TRBV20-1; D: TRBD1; size: .; J: TRBJ1-5; CDR3: CSASTLGQITSNQPQHF; DNA: TGCAGTGCTAGTACCCTGGGACAGATTACTAGCAATCAGCCCCAGCATTTT
V: TRBV20-1; D: TRBD2; size: .; J: TRBJ2-2; CDR3: CSASVPAGTGELFF; DNA: TGCAGTGCTAGTGTCCCAGCGGGGACCGGGGAGCTGTTTTTT
V: TRBV5-4; D: .; size: .; J: TRBJ2-3; CDR3: CASSRTEGGDTQYF; DNA: TGTGCCAGCAGCCGTACAGAGGGAGGCGATACGCAGTATTTT
V: TRBV3-1/TRBV3-2; D: TRBD1; size: few; J: TRBJ1-4; CDR3: CASGQGANEKLFF; DNA: TGTGCCAGCGGACAGGGGGCGAATGAAAAACTGTTTTTT
V: TRBV14; D: .; size: .; J: TRBJ1-1; CDR3: CASTPGNPGTEAFF; DNA: TGTGCCAGCACCCCCGGTAACCCGGGCACTGAAGCTTTCTTT
V: TRBV18; D: TRBD1; size: .; J: TRBJ1-6; CDR3: CASSPGTGDNSPLHF; DNA: TGTGCCAGCTCACCGGGAACAGGGGATAATTCACCCCTCCACTTT
V: TRBV5-4; D: TRBD2; size: .; J: TRBJ2-7; CDR3: CASSPGLAGLSYEQYF; DNA: TGTGCCAGCAGCCCGGGACTAGCGGGTCTCTCCTACGAGCAGTACTTC
V: TRBV10-1; D: TRBD1; size: .; J: TRBJ1-4; CDR3: CASNRDRVKYEKLFF; DNA: TGCGCCAGCAATAGGGACAGGGTCAAATACGAAAAACTGTTTTTT
V: TRBV4-2; D: .; size: once; J: TRBJ2-2; CDR3: CASSQVFNTGELFF; DNA: TGTGCCAGCAGCCAAGTCTTTAACACCGGGGAGCTGTTTTTT
V: TRBV5-1; D: TRBD1; size: once; J: TRBJ1-1; CDR3: CASSLTQGAHRTEAFF; DNA: TGCGCCAGCAGCCTGACCCAGGGGGCGCATAGGACTGAAGCTTTCTTT
V: TRBV7-9; D: TRBD1; size: few; J: TRBJ2-2; CDR3: CASSYTGTGETGELFF; DNA: TGTGCCAGCAGCTATACCGGGACAGGGGAGACCGGGGAGCTGTTTTTT
V: TRBV2; D: TRBD1; size: few; J: TRBJ1-2; CDR3: CASSQPRDSWGYGYTF; DNA: TGTGCCAGCAGTCAACCCCGGGACAGCTGGGGCTATGGCTACACCTTC
V: TRBV7-8; D: .; size: .; J: TRBJ2-2; CDR3: CASSLRRTENTGELFF; DNA: TGTGCCAGCAGCTTGAGAAGGACAGAGAACACCGGGGAGCTGTTTTTT